This TCR beta chain came from a study of shared clonotypes between healthy human individuals. Produced via immunoSEQ multiplex PCR; TCRdb's table is partial and in-frame only. The sample has more than 2,000,000 clones, around nine tenths seen once. This CDR3 is built from 15 residues. Looked up from germline, CDR1 is SGHDN and CDR2 is FVKESK. V gave up 4 bases and J gave up 0 bases, with 10 bases separating them. The count of this clone is one. This TCR derives from a man between 18 and 29 years old in good health. V usage is TRBV14 and J usage is TRBJ1-3; tentatively, D is TRBD1 (6 bases). The sequenced sample consisted of naive CD4+ T cells sorted from blood. Subset of the sample: CD45RA+ positively selected. The DNA of the CDR3 is TGTGCCAGCAGCCGACAGGCCAGCTCTGGAAACACCATATATTTT. This gives the protein CASSRQASSGNTIYF.